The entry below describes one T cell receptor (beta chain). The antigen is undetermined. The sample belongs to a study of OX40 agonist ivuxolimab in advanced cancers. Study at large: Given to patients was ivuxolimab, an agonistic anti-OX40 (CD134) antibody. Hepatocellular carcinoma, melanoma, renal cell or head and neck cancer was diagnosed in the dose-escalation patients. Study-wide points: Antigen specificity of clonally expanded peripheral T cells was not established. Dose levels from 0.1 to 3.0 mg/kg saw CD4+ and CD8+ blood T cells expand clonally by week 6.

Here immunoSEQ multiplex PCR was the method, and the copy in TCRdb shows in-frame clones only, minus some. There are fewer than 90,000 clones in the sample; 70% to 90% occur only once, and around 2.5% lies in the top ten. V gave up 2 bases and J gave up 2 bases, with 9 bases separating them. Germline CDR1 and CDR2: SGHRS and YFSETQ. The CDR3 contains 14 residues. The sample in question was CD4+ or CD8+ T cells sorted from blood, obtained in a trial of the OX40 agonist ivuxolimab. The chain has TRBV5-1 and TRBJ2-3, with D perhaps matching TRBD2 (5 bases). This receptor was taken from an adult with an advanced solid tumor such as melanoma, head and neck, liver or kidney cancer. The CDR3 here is CASSFNRDTDTQYF. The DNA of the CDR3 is TGCGCCAGCAGCTTTAACCGGGACACAGATACGCAGTATTTT. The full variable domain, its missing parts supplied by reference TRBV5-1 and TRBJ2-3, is KAGVTQTPRYLIKTRGQQVTLSCSPISGHRSVSWYQQTPGQGLQFLFEYFSETQRNKGNFPGRFSGRQFSNSRSEMNVSTLELGDSALYLCASSFNRDTDTQYFGPGTRLTVL.